This T cell receptor (beta chain) is from a study of shared clonotypes between healthy human individuals. Repertoires were generated with immunoSEQ multiplex PCR, while TCRdb's copy carries only in-frame clones and drops some. The table records approximately 1.5 million clones, 97% to 99% of them present only once. V was trimmed by 1 base and J by 0 bases, leaving 7 bases between them. In germline, CDR1 is LGHNA, CDR2 YNFKEQ. The CDR3 spans 15 residues. The receptor's source is a man between 25 and 39 years old in good health. The chain has TRBV4-2 and TRBJ1-3; no clear D gene. Specimen: naive CD4+ T cells sorted from blood. Subset defined: CD45RA+ positively selected. The CDR3 region has the DNA TGTGCCAGCAGCCAAGTACCGAGCTCTGGAAACACCATATATTTT. Its translation: CASSQVPSSGNTIYF.